This T cell receptor beta chain was found in a study of shared T cell receptors in the human thymus. CDR1 is SGHVS, CDR2 FQNEAQ, per germline. The V end was cut by 5 bases, the J end by 5 bases, with 6 bases between. The CDR3 is made up of 12 amino acids. Sequenced by immunoSEQ multiplex PCR; TCRdb stores in-frame clones only, minus some. The table lists some 700,000 clones, approximately 85% of them singletons. The same data also went into a second study, on human thymus T cells. That paper adds: Related research examined unrelated individuals and reported that their thymic repertoires overlapped highly.

Sequencing input: thymocytes. This TCR was recovered from a girl under two years old with a congenital heart defect. This chain joins TRBV7-8 and TRBJ2-2; no reliable D call. CDR3 sequence: CASSAVTGELFF. Written as DNA, the CDR3 is TGTGCCAGCAGCGCGGTGACCGGGGAGCTGTTTTTT. The full variable domain, with the rest looked up from reference TRBV7-8 and TRBJ2-2, is GAGVSQSPRYKVAKRGQDVALRCDPISGHVSLFWYQQALGQGPEFLTYFQNEAQLDKSGLPSDRFFAERPEGSVSTLKIQRTQQEDSAVYLCASSAVTGELFFGEGSRLTVL.